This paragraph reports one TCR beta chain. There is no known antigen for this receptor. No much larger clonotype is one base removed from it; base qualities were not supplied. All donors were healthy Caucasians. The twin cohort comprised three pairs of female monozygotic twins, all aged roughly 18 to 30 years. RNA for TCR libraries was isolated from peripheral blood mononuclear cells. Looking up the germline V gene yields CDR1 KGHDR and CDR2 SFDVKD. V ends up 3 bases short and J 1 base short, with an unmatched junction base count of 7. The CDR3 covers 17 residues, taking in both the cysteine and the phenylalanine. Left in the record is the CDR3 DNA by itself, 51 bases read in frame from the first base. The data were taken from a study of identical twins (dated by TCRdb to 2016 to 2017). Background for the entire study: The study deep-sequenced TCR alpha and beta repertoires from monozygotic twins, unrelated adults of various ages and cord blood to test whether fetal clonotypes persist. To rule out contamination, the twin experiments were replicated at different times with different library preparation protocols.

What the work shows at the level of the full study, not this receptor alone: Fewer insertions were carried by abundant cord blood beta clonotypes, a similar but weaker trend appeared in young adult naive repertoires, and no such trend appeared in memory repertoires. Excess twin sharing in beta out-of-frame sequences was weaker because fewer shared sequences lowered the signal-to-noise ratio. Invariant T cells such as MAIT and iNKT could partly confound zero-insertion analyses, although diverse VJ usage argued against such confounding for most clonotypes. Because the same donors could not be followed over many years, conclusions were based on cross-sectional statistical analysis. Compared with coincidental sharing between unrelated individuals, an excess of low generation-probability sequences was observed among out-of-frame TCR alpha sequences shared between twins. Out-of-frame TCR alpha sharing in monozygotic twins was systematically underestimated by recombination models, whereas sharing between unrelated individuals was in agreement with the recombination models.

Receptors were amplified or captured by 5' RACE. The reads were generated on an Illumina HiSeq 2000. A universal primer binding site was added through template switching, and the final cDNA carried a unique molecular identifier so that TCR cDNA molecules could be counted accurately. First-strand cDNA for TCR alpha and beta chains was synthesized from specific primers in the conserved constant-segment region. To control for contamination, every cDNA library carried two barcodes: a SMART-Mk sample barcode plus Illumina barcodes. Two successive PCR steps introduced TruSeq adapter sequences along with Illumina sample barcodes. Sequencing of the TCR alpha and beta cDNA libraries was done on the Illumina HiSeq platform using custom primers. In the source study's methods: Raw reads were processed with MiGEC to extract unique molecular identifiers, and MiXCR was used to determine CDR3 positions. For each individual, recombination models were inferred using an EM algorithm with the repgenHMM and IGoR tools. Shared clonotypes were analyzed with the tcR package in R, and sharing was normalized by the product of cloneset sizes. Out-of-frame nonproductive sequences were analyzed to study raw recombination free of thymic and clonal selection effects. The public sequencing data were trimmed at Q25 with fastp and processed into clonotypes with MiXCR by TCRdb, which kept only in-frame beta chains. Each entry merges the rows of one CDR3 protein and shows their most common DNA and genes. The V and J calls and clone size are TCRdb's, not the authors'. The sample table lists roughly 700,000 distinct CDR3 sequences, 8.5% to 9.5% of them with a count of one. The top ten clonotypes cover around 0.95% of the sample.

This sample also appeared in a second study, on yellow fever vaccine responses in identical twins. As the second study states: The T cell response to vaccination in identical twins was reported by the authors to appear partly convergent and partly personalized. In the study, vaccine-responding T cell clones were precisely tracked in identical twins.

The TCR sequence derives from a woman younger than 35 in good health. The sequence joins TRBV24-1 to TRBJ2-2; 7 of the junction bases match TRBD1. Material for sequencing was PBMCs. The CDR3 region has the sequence CATSDTPTGMNTGELFF. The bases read TGTGCCACCAGTGATACTCCGACAGGGATGAACACCGGGGAGCTGTTTTTT.